One TCR beta chain is described in this entry. Germline-derived CDR1 and CDR2 are SGHRS and YFSETQ. The CDR3 is 14 amino acids. With 0 bases removed from V and 7 bases from J, the gap between germline ends came to 8 bases. The source of the sample is a study of blood T cell repertoires in COVID-19. Study as a whole: From the United States, Italy and Spain came samples of acute and convalescent COVID-19. From T cells, B-cell-depleted T cells, or PBMCs came the material, which was cDNA or gDNA.

In the original workflow: Quantification of nucleated cells was approximated via reference gene primer amplification. Here immunoSEQ multiplex PCR was the method, and the copy in TCRdb shows in-frame clones only, minus some. The V and J calls and clone size were taken over from that table, and D and trimming were inferred from the DNA. Here the sample spans fewer than 120,000 clones, over 75% being singletons. The J gene is TRBJ1-6, the V gene TRBV5-1; D is ambiguous. The TCR comes from a woman of 80 years or more with active or convalescent COVID-19. Sequencing input: peripheral blood. CDR3 bases: TGCGCCAGCAGCTTGGGGGAGTCAAATTCACCCCTCCACTTT. It yields the protein CASSLGESNSPLHF.